This T cell receptor beta chain was sequenced in a study of response to subunit inactivated influenza vaccine. TCRdb re-derived calls from the RT-PCR reads in MiXCR, one entry per CDR3 protein. The sample includes about 780,000 distinct CDR3 sequences, about a fifth of them seen just once. Germline lookup yields CDR1 DFQATT and CDR2 SNEGSKA (reference sequence). V trimming: 3 bases; J trimming: 1 base; junction bases outside the gene matches: 7. CDR3 size: 16 residues. The V and J genes are TRBV20-1 and TRBJ2-2; 8 nucleotides match TRBD2. This clonotype originated in a man aged 50 or older who received an inactivated influenza vaccine. The sample consisted of PBMCs from blood, taken less than 6 days after vaccination. The CDR3 here is CSARTLAGQNTGELFF. As DNA, the CDR3 is TGCAGTGCTAGGACCCTAGCGGGCCAGAACACCGGGGAGCTGTTTTTT.